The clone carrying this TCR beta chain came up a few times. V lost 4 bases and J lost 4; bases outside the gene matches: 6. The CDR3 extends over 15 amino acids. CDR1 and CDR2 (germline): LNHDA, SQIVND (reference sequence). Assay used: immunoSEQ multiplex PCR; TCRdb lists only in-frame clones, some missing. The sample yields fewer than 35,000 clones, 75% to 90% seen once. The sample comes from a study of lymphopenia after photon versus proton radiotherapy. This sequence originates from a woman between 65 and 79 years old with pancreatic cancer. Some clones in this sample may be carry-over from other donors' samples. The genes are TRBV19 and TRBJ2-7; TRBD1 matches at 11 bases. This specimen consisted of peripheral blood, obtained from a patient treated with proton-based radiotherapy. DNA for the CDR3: TGTGCCAGTAGTACCGTAGGACAGGGGGCTTACGAGCAGTACTTC. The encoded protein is CASSTVGQGAYEQYF.